Shown below are 14 T cell receptor beta chains from a single sample sequenced in a study of CD8+ T cells in alopecia areata (dated by TCRdb to about 2018). The time point label, as the study defines it: 4 weeks on oral tofacitinib. The treatment or condition label of this sample denotes: oral pan-JAK inhibitor, 5-10 mg twice daily. The method was the immunoSEQ multiplex PCR assay. RNA was extracted from all samples and reverse transcribed into cDNA as template for TCR sequencing. The immuneACCESS repertoire file appears here via TCRdb, limited to in-frame rearrangements. These files lack a portion of the clones; in checked studies, under half of the deficit traces to unresolved V genes, and the cause of the others is not known. In this sample the table shows some 150,000 clones, 80% to 90% of which occur a single time. The ten largest clonotypes hold approximately 25% of the sample. The specimen was CD8+ T cells sorted from blood, collected at week 4, from a patient treated with tofacitinib. Receptors originate from a human donor with alopecia areata.

This chain links TRBV7-9 with TRBJ1-1; no firm D call. V lost 8 bases and J lost 0, with 10 bases in between. CDR1 SEHNR and CDR2 FQNEAQ come from the germline V gene (reference sequence). The CDR3 extends over 13 amino acids. CDR3 residues: CASFSYMNTEAFF. The CDR3 DNA sequence: TGTGCCAGCTTCAGCTACATGAACACTGAAGCTTTCTTT.

This clone has just a few counts. The chain is built from TRBV11-1 and TRBJ2-5; 8 bases line up with TRBD1. Per germline, CDR1 SGHAT and CDR2 FQDESV (reference sequence). J was trimmed by 2 bases and V by 3 bases; bases with no gene match: 2. The CDR3 extends over 14 amino acids. DNA of the CDR3: TGTGCCAGCAGCTTGGGACAGGCTCAAGAGACCCAGTACTTC. It specifies CASSLGQAQETQYF.

This clone was seen only a few times. The chain recombines TRBV7-9 with TRBJ2-5, with 7 bases lining up with TRBD1. V was clipped by 5 bases and J by 0 bases; unmatched bases: 6. The CDR3 covers 15 residues. The V gene's germline CDR1 is SEHNR and CDR2 FQNEAQ (reference sequence). The CDR3 loop reads CASSPPGQDQETQYF. CDR3 DNA sequence: TGTGCCAGCAGCCCTCCCGGACAGGACCAAGAGACCCAGTACTTC.

The genes are TRBV6-5 and TRBJ1-6, with D perhaps matching TRBD1 (6 bases). CDR3 length: 15 amino acids. V was trimmed by 6 bases and J by 6 bases, leaving 15 bases between them. In germline, CDR1 is MNHEY, CDR2 SVGAGI. CDR3 bases: TGTGCCAGCAGATCCCCCGCAGGGGTTAATTCACCCCTCCACTTT. It yields the protein CASRSPAGVNSPLHF.

The genes are TRBV6-5 and TRBJ2-2; D not resolved. This CDR3 contains 15 residues. Germline-derived CDR1 and CDR2 are MNHEY and SVGAGI. V lost 2 bases and J lost 0, with 7 bases in between. The CDR3 nucleotides read TGTGCCAGCAGTTACGGTCCAGCGAACACCGGGGAGCTGTTTTTT. Protein: CASSYGPANTGELFF.

The genes are TRBV19 and TRBJ1-1, with 7 positions matching TRBD1. J lost 4 bases, V lost 4 bases, and 6 bases had no gene match. The germline V gene has CDR1 LNHDA and CDR2 SQIVND (reference sequence). The CDR3 is 14 residues long. CDR3 amino acids: CASSTDTGVTEAFF. In DNA form, the CDR3 reads TGTGCCAGTAGTACTGATACAGGGGTCACTGAAGCTTTCTTT. Drawing the rest from reference TRBV19 and TRBJ1-1, the complete variable domain is DGGITQSPKYLFRKEGQNVTLSCEQNLNHDAMYWYRQDPGQGLRLIYYSQIVNDFQKGDIAEGYSVSREKKESFPLTVTSAQKNPTAFYLCASSTDTGVTEAFFGQGTRLTVV.

The chain has TRBV30 and TRBJ2-1, with D possibly matching TRBD1 (6 bases). There are 17 residues in the CDR3. Germline V gene data show CDR1 as GTSNPN and CDR2 as SVGIG (reference sequence). Trimming took 1 base from V and 4 from J, leaving 20 bases between them. The CDR3 nucleotides are TGTGCCTGGAGTGGGGGGACATCACCTAGGGCTTACAATGAGCAGTTCTTC. It is translated as CAWSGGTSPRAYNEQFF.

The V call is TRBV23-1, the J call TRBJ2-3; 10 bases map to TRBD1. TRBV23-1 is designated an ORF whose function remains uncertain. The CDR3 has 15 amino acids. The ends lost 6 bases at V and 3 bases at J; junction bases unmatched: 6. The CDR3 DNA sequence: TGCGCCAGCAGAGCACCGGGACAGGGGACAGATACGCAGTATTTT. Amino acid sequence: CASRAPGQGTDTQYF.

This clone was recorded only once. The V call is TRBV7-9, the J call TRBJ2-7; D tentatively fits TRBD1 or TRBD2 (5 bases each). Trimming removed 6 bases at V and 9 bases at J, with 24 bases between. There are 15 residues in the CDR3. Germline lookup yields CDR1 SEHNR and CDR2 FQNEAQ (reference sequence). The CDR3 spells CASRPTGDSGPAQYF. DNA for the CDR3: TGTGCCAGCAGGCCGACCGGCGACAGCGGCCCAGCGCAGTACTTC.

V and J are TRBV15 and TRBJ2-7, with D unclear. With 0 bases removed from V and 4 bases from J, the gap between germline ends came to 4 bases. Germline lookup yields CDR1 LNHNV and CDR2 YYDKDF (reference sequence). CDR3 length: 12 residues. The CDR3 sequence is CATSRDRYEQYF. CDR3 nucleotides: TGTGCCACCAGCAGAGACAGGTACGAGCAGTACTTC.

The chain links TRBV4-2 to TRBJ1-1; TRBD1 might be the D (5 bases). Trimming left V 3 bases short and J 5 bases short, with 16 bases between. CDR1 is LGHNA, CDR2 YNFKEQ, per germline. CDR3 size: 15 residues. CDR3 in DNA: TGTGCCAGCAGCCATGCTACGGGGGAGGAAACTGAAGCTTTCTTT. Translating it yields CASSHATGEETEAFF.

The rearrangement uses TRBV7-2 and TRBJ2-3; 7 bases map to TRBD2. In germline, CDR1 is SGHTA, CDR2 FQGNSA. This CDR3 has 17 residues. V shed 1 base, J shed 1 base, and the junction held 8 bases outside the gene matches. Here the CDR3 DNA reads TGTGCCAGCAGCTTAGAGTGGGCTAGCGGACGCACAGATACGCAGTATTTT. Encoded protein: CASSLEWASGRTDTQYF.

The chain has TRBV5-4 and TRBJ2-5; 7 bases map to TRBD2. The J segment lost 4 bases and the V segment lost 4 bases, leaving 10 bases of the junction unmatched. The CDR3 is 15 residues long. The germline V gene encodes CDR1 SGHNT and CDR2 YYREEE (reference sequence). DNA of the CDR3: TGTGCCAGCAGCAGCCCGGGACTACTCATAGAGACCCAGTACTTC. It is translated as CASSSPGLLIETQYF.

This clone was seen at least ten times. The chain uses TRBV4-2 and TRBJ2-5, with 8 bases aligning to TRBD2. This CDR3 has 16 residues. Germline CDR1 reads LGHNA; CDR2 reads YNFKEQ. The V and J ends lost 0 bases and 2 bases, in that order; junction bases with no gene match: 5. The CDR3 DNA sequence: TGTGCCAGCAGCCAAGAAGATAGCGGGGCACAAGAGACCCAGTACTTC. Its protein product is CASSQEDSGAQETQYF.